The clone carrying this T cell receptor beta chain has just a few counts. This sample was taken from a study of regulatory T cells in long-lasting Graves disease. As for time point: newly diagnosed GD, antithyroid drugs for less than 3 months. PBMC-extracted RNA yielded the TCR library. The patients were drawn from one endocrinology department in Xi'an, China. HTBI primers from iRepertoire and Arm-PCR of CDR3 regions yielded the TCR beta libraries. TCRdb reanalysed the multiplex PCR reads using MiXCR and keeps one entry per CDR3 protein. The sample lists about 540,000 distinct CDR3 sequences, about 14% occurring once. This sample also appeared in a second study, on T cells in Graves' hyperthyroidism and ophthalmopathy. That paper adds: It was considered stable Graves' hyperthyroidism when ophthalmopathy did not progress within 18 months.

The starting material was peripheral blood mononuclear cells (PBMCs), obtained at new diagnosis, from a patient treated with antithyroid drugs. The clonotype originates from a man aged 25 to 45 with Graves disease.

The CDR3 DNA sequence: TGCAGTGCTAGGGACCAACAGAGAGATACGCAGTATTTT. This gives the protein CSARDQQRDTQYF. The chain carries TRBV20-1 and TRBJ2-3; D unresolved. CDR3 size: 13 residues. Germline V gives CDR1 DFQATT, CDR2 SNEGSKA (reference sequence). V lost 3 bases and J lost 5, with 12 bases in between.